Given below is one T cell receptor (beta chain) in context. The data derive from a study of blood T cell repertoires in COVID-19. Study information: Both acute and convalescent COVID-19 samples were obtained from the United States, Italy and Spain. Nucleic acid was either cDNA or gDNA, and it came from T cells, B-cell-depleted T cells, or PBMCs.

Authors' data handling: From reference gene primer amplification, estimates of nucleated cell counts were derived. Measured with immunoSEQ multiplex PCR; TCRdb has only the in-frame clones, and not every one. The DNA gave D and trimming, while V, J and clone size come from that table. Of some 98,000 clones in the sample, about 80% were seen once. Losses at the gene ends were 2 bases for V and 3 bases for J; bases not matched to a gene: 6. CDR1 and CDR2 from the germline V gene are LGHNA and YSLEER. The CDR3 consists of 15 residues. Sequencing was carried out using peripheral blood. The clonotype was recovered from a man between 65 and 79 years old with acute or convalescent COVID-19. J is TRBJ2-7 and V is TRBV4-3; 8 nucleotides match TRBD2. In nucleotides, the CDR3 is TGCGCCAGCAGCCAATCAGCGGGAGACGGCTACGAGCAGTACTTC. Translating gives CASSQSAGDGYEQYF.